This TCR beta chain emerged from a study of T cell repertoires in cytomegalovirus infection. TCRdb reprocessed the reads via MiXCR and lists one record per CDR3 protein. This table holds approximately 730,000 distinct CDR3 sequences, roughly 30% found once. This clonotype was counted a few times. Its matching antigen is unknown. Germline trimming cut 3 bases from V and 3 bases from J; bases unmatched to any gene: 4. The germline V gene has CDR1 DFQATT and CDR2 SNEGSKA (reference sequence). This CDR3 spans 14 amino acids. The sequenced sample was cultured PBMCs, obtained from culture after CMV antigen stimulation. This chain connects TRBV20-1 to TRBJ2-3; 9 bases line up with TRBD2. The receptor was derived from a human donor in good health (CMV status not recorded). Some clones in this sample may be carry-over from other donors' samples. CDR3 coding DNA: TGCAGTGCTAGTCTAGCGGGATCAACAGATACGCAGTATTTT. Translation gives CSASLAGSTDTQYF.